The 9 T cell receptor beta chains given below trace back to one sample, sequenced in a study of PD-L1 blockade in urothelial cancer. TCRdb's table, derived via immunoSEQ multiplex PCR, lists solely in-frame clones and lacks some. The repertoire holds about 69,000 clones, with approximately 91% as singletons. The sample in question was PBMCs, obtained around atezolizumab (anti-PD-L1) treatment. These receptors all stem from a man aged 55 to 70 with urothelial cancer.

The chain carries TRBV19 and TRBJ1-2, with 8 bases identical to TRBD1. J gave up 6 bases and V 5 bases, and 14 bases lay outside the gene matches. The CDR3 extends over 16 amino acids. The V gene's germline CDR1 is LNHDA and CDR2 SQIVND (reference sequence). This CDR3 is CASSSRTGRFVHGYTF. The CDR3 bases are TGTGCCAGTAGTTCCCGGACAGGGCGGTTTGTGCATGGCTACACCTTC.

The chain couples TRBV19 to TRBJ1-1, with TRBD1 matching over 9 bases. The germline V gene has CDR1 LNHDA and CDR2 SQIVND (reference sequence). Trimming cost V 9 bases and J 4 bases; bases outside gene matches: 12. The CDR3 is 15 residues long. This CDR3 is CASIAGTGSGTEAFF. The CDR3 coding sequence is TGTGCCAGCATCGCCGGGACAGGGAGTGGCACTGAAGCTTTCTTT.

In DNA form, the CDR3 reads TGTGCCAGCAGTCTCGGGAACTCTCCCCCCTACGAGCAGTACTTC. Translation: CASSLGNSPPYEQYF. The chain couples TRBV27 to TRBJ2-7, with D tentatively TRBD2 (5 bases). There are 15 residues in the CDR3. V was shortened by 5 bases and J by 2 bases, with 16 bases between the two germline ends. Germline V CDR1 and CDR2: MNHEY, SMNVEV (reference sequence).

The chain joins TRBV28 to TRBJ2-1; tentatively, D is TRBD2 (7 bases). V lost 7 bases and J 3 bases, leaving 16 bases between the germline ends. Per the germline V gene, CDR1 is MDHEN and CDR2 is SYDVKM. The CDR3 length is 15 residues. This chain's CDR3 is CASNEGGGDYNEQFF. DNA for the CDR3: TGTGCCAGCAACGAAGGGGGAGGGGACTACAATGAGCAGTTCTTC.

This chain joins TRBV6-6 and TRBJ1-3; 8 positions match TRBD1. CDR3 size: 15 residues. V gave up 2 bases and J gave up 3 bases; unmatched junction bases: 3. The germline CDR1 and CDR2 sequences are MNHNY and SVGAGI (reference sequence). The CDR3 DNA reads as TGTGCCAGCAGTTACCAGGGACAGGTTGGAAACACCATATATTTT. Protein: CASSYQGQVGNTIYF.

This chain connects TRBV5-1 to TRBJ2-5, with a possible D match to TRBD1 (7 bases). CDR3 size: 15 residues. V dropped 2 bases and J dropped 5 bases, with 16 bases sitting between them. Germline-derived CDR1 and CDR2 are SGHRS and YFSETQ. CDR3 loop: CASSFARGDGETQYF. The CDR3 region has the DNA TGCGCCAGCAGCTTCGCCAGGGGGGACGGGGAGACCCAGTACTTC. Full variable domain (outside the CDR3, taken from reference TRBV5-1 and TRBJ2-5): KAGVTQTPRYLIKTRGQQVTLSCSPISGHRSVSWYQQTPGQGLQFLFEYFSETQRNKGNFPGRFSGRQFSNSRSEMNVSTLELGDSALYLCASSFARGDGETQYFGPGTRLLVL.

The rearrangement uses TRBV5-4 and TRBJ2-7, with TRBD2 matching over 9 bases. This CDR3 is 16 amino acids long. Germline V gene sequence: CDR1 SGHNT, CDR2 YYREEE (reference sequence). V was clipped by 0 bases and J by 2 bases; unmatched bases: 6. The CDR3 nucleotides read TGTGCCAGCAGCTTGGACTTGGCGGGGGGGGCCTACGAGCAGTACTTC. Its translation is CASSLDLAGGAYEQYF.

The rearrangement joins TRBV18 to TRBJ2-3, with D possibly matching TRBD2 (7 bases). V dropped 0 bases and J dropped 1 base, with 11 bases sitting between them. The V gene's germline CDR1 is KGHSH and CDR2 LQKENI. This CDR3 has 16 residues. CDR3 residues: CASSPPGGRGTDTQYF. The CDR3 DNA is TGTGCCAGCTCACCACCGGGGGGGCGAGGCACAGATACGCAGTATTTT.

This CDR3 reads CASTPGLAARFANTGELFF. The CDR3 region has the DNA TGTGCCAGTACCCCGGGACTAGCGGCACGGTTCGCGAACACCGGGGAGCTGTTTTTT. The rearrangement links TRBV19 to TRBJ2-2, with 11 bases matching TRBD2. The CDR3 totals 19 residues. CDR1 is LNHDA, CDR2 SQIVND, per germline (reference sequence). V was pared by 7 bases and J by 0 bases, with 13 bases of the junction left unmatched.